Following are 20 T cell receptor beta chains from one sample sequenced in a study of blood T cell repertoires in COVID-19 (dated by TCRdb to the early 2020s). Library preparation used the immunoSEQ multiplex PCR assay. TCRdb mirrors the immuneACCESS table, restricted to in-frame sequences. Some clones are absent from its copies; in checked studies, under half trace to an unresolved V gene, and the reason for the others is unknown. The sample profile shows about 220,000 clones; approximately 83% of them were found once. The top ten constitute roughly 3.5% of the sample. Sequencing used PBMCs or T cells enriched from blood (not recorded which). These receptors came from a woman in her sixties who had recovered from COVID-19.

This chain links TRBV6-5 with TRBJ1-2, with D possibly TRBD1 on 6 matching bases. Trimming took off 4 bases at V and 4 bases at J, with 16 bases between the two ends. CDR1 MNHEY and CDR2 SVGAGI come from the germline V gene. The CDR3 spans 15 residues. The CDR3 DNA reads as TGTGCCAGCAGTTCCGGGACACCATCCTCCTATGGCTACACCTTC. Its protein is CASSSGTPSSYGYTF.

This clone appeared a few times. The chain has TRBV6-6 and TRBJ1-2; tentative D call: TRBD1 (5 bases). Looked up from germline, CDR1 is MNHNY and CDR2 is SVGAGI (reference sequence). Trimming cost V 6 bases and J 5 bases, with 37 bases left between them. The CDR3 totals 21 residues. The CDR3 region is CASSQPSFLPGEGSFGYGYTF. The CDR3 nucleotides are TGTGCCAGCAGCCAGCCCAGTTTTCTCCCGGGGGAGGGGAGTTTTGGGTATGGCTACACCTTC.

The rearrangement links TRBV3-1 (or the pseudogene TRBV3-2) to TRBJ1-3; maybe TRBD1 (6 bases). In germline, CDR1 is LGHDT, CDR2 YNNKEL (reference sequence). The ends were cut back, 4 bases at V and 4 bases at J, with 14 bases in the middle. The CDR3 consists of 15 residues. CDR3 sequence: CASSPRGGRGNTIYF. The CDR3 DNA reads TGTGCCAGCAGCCCTCGGGGGGGCAGGGGAAACACCATATATTTT.

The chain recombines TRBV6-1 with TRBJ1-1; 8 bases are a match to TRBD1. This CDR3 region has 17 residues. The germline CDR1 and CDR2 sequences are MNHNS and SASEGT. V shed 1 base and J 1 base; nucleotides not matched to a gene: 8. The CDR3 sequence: CASSEVALGTGNTEAFF. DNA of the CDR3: TGTGCCAGCAGTGAAGTAGCTTTGGGGACAGGGAACACTGAAGCTTTCTTT.

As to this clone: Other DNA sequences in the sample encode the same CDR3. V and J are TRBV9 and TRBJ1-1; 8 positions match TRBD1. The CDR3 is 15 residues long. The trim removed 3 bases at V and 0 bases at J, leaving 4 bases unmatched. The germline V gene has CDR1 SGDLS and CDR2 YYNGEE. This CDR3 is CASSAGQGLNTEAFF. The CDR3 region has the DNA TGTGCCAGCAGCGCTGGACAGGGATTGAACACTGAAGCTTTCTTT. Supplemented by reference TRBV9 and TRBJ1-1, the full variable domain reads DSGVTQTPKHLITATGQRVTLRCSPRSGDLSVYWYQQSLDQGLQFLIQYYNGEERAKGNILERFSAQQFPDLHSELNLSSLELGDSALYFCASSAGQGLNTEAFFGQGTRLTVV.

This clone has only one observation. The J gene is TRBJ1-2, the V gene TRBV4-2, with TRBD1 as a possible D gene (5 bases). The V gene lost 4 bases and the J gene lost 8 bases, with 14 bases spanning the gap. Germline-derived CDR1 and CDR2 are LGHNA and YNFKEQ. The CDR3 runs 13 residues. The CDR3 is CASSPQGGIGYTF. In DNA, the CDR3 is TGTGCCAGCAGCCCCCAGGGAGGGATAGGCTACACCTTC.

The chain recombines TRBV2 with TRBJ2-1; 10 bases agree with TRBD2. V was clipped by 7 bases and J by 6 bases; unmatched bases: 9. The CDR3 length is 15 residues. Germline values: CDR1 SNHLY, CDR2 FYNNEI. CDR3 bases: TGTGCCAGCACACCCCTAGCGGGGGTCACCAATGAGCAGTTCTTC. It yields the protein CASTPLAGVTNEQFF.

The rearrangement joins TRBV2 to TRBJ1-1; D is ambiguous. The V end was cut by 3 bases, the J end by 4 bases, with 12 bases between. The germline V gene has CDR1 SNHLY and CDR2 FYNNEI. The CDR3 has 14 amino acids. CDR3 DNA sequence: TGTGCCAGCAGTGACTTCTCCCAGGTCACTGAAGCTTTCTTT. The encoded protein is CASSDFSQVTEAFF.

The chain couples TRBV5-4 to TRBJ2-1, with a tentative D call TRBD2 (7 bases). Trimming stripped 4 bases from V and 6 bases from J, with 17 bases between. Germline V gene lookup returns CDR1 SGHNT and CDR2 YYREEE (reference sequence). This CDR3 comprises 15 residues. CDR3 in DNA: TGTGCCAGCAGCCCCAACTGGGGGGGGCCCAATGAGCAGTTCTTC. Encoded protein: CASSPNWGGPNEQFF.

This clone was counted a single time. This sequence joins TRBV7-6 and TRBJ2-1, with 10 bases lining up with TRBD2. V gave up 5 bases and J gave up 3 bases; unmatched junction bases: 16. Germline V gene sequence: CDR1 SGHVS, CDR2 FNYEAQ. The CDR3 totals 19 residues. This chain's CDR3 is CASSRYPRDSSGGYNEQFF. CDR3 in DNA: TGTGCCAGCAGCCGATACCCCCGAGATTCTAGCGGGGGCTACAATGAGCAGTTCTTC.

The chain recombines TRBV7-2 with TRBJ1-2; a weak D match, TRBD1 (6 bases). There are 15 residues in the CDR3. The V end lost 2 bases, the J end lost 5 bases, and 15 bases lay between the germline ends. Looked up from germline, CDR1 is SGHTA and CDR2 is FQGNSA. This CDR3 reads CASSLYAGTRYGYTF. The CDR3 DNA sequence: TGTGCCAGCAGCTTATATGCCGGGACACGGTATGGCTACACCTTC.

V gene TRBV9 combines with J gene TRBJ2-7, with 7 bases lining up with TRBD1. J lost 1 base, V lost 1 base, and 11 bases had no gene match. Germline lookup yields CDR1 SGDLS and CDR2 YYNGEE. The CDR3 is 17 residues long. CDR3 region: CASSVSARDSPSYEQYF. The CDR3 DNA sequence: TGTGCCAGCAGCGTATCGGCCAGGGACAGCCCTTCCTACGAGCAGTACTTC. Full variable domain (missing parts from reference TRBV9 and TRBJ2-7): DSGVTQTPKHLITATGQRVTLRCSPRSGDLSVYWYQQSLDQGLQFLIQYYNGEERAKGNILERFSAQQFPDLHSELNLSSLELGDSALYFCASSVSARDSPSYEQYFGPGTRLTVT.

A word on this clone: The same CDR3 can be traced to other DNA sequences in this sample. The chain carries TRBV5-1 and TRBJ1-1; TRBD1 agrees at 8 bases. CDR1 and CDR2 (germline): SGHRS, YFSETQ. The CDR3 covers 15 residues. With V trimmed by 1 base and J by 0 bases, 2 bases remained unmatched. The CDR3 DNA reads TGCGCCAGCAGCTTGTGGACAGGGATGAACACTGAAGCTTTCTTT. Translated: CASSLWTGMNTEAFF.

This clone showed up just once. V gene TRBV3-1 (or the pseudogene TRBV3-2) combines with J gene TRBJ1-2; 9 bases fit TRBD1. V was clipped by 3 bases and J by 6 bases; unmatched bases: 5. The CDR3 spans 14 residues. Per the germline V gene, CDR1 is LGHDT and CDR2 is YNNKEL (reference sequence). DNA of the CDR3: TGTGCCAGCAGCCAGGCAGACAGGGGGAATGGCTACACCTTC. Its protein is CASSQADRGNGYTF.

The CDR3 DNA reads TGTGCCAGCAGCTTGGGGGAGGCTGGATTCTATGGCTACACCTTC. This encodes CASSLGEAGFYGYTF. The rearrangement joins TRBV11-2 to TRBJ1-2, with D possibly matching TRBD1 (5 bases). The V end lost 3 bases, the J end lost 4 bases, and 15 bases lay between the germline ends. This CDR3 is built from 15 residues. In germline, CDR1 is SGHAT, CDR2 FQNNGV.

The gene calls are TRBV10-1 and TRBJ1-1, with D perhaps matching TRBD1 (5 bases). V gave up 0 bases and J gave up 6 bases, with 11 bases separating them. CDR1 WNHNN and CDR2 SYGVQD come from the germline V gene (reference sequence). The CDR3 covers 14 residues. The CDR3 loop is CASSESGGWAEAFF. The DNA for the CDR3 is TGCGCCAGCAGTGAGTCGGGGGGGTGGGCTGAAGCTTTCTTT.

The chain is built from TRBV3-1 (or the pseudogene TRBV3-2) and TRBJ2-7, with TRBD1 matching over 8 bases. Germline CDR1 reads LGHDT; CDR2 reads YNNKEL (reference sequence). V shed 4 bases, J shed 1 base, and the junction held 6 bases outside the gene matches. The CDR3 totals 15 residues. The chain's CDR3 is CASSPRTGKSYEQYF. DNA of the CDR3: TGTGCCAGCAGCCCCCGGACAGGGAAATCCTACGAGCAGTACTTC.

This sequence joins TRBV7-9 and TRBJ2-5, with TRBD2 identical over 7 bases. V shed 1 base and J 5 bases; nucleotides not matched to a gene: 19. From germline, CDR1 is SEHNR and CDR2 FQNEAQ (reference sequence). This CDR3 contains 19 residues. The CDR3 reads CASSLGRGASGQFSETQYF. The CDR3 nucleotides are TGTGCCAGCAGCTTAGGGCGAGGGGCTAGCGGCCAGTTCAGCGAGACCCAGTACTTC.

In DNA form, the CDR3 reads TGTGCCAGCTCACCACCGACAGGGAGCTACGAGCAGTACTTC. Residues: CASSPPTGSYEQYF. The rearrangement links TRBV18 to TRBJ2-7; TRBD1 matches at 7 bases. Unmatched junction bases numbered 2, after V lost 0 bases and J lost 3 bases. The V gene's germline CDR1 is KGHSH and CDR2 LQKENI. CDR3 length equals 14 residues.

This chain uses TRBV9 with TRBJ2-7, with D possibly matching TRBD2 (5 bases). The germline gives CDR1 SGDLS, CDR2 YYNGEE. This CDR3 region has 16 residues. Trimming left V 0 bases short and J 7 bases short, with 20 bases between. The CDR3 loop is CASSVGSIGITQEQYF. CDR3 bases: TGTGCCAGCAGCGTAGGGAGTATCGGGATAACGCAGGAGCAGTACTTC. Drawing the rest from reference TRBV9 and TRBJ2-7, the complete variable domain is DSGVTQTPKHLITATGQRVTLRCSPRSGDLSVYWYQQSLDQGLQFLIQYYNGEERAKGNILERFSAQQFPDLHSELNLSSLELGDSALYFCASSVGSIGITQEQYFGPGTRLTVT.